Here is one T cell receptor (beta chain) with its context. What it binds is unknown. The ends lost 8 bases at V and 0 bases at J; junction bases unmatched: 7. Germline CDR1 reads MDHEN; CDR2 reads SYDVKM. The CDR3 is 14 residues long. This table comes from immunoSEQ multiplex PCR, and its TCRdb copy is limited to in-frame clones, with some not included. The table has more than 1.2 million clones, roughly 98.5% seen once; the top ten hold roughly 0.35%. The data belong to a study of shared clonotypes between healthy human individuals. In the study overall: Donors consisted of a couple of women and a few men between 18 and 49.

Study results and caveats: Rarefaction gave evidence that sorted-subset sequencing remained incomplete despite large depth. Shared clonotypes across all four donors exceeded non-shared ones in generation probability.

The sample consisted of naive CD4+ T cells sorted from blood. Stated subset: CD45RA+ positively selected. This sequence was found in a man aged 30 to 39 in good health. The rearrangement joins TRBV28 to TRBJ2-7; 7 bases map to TRBD2. The chain's CDR3 is CASGAGSFSYEQYF. The CDR3 nucleotides are TGTGCCAGCGGAGCGGGAAGCTTCTCCTACGAGCAGTACTTC.